These T cell receptor beta chains were read from a single sample in a study of tumor-infiltrating lymphocytes in localized non-small cell lung cancer. Profiling relied on immunoSEQ multiplex PCR, and the TCRdb table lists in-frame clones only, not all of them. Among nearly 9,500 clones, about 80% were seen once, and the ten largest hold around 6.9%. Sequencing used uninvolved lung tissue not adjacent to the tumor. Every receptor here comes from a human donor with non-small cell lung cancer. The CDR3 runs from the conserved cysteine through the conserved F or W. A D gene is named only where the DNA matches it firmly. Some rows mark clone size as missing; the rest say once, few, many or name a class of expanded clone.

clone size	V gene	D gene	J gene	CDR3 length	CDR3 protein	CDR3 DNA
-	TRBV6-1	-	TRBJ2-3	14	CASSVRAGADTQYF	TGTGCCAGCAGTGTGCGGGCGGGTGCAGATACGCAGTATTTT
-	TRBV4-2	-	TRBJ1-6	16	CASSQDLWGYNSPLHF	TGTGCCAGCAGCCAAGATCTCTGGGGTTATAATTCACCCCTCCACTTT
-	TRBV29-1	TRBD1	TRBJ2-1	12	CSVGTGGNEQFF	TGCAGCGTTGGTACAGGGGGAAATGAGCAGTTCTTC
few	TRBV30	TRBD2	TRBJ2-3	14	CAWNRGGSPDTQYF	TGTGCCTGGAATCGGGGCGGGAGCCCAGATACGCAGTATTTT
-	TRBV7-8	-	TRBJ1-1	14	CASYLGTANTEAFF	TGTGCCAGCTACCTCGGGACGGCGAACACTGAAGCTTTCTTT
-	TRBV7-9	-	TRBJ2-7	10	CASGNYEQYF	TGTGCCAGCGGGAACTACGAGCAGTACTTC
-	TRBV5-5	-	TRBJ2-7	14	CASSLAWTSYEQYF	TGTGCCAGCAGCTTGGCGTGGACTTCCTACGAGCAGTACTTC
-	TRBV19	-	TRBJ2-7	13	CASSEPDSYEQYF	TGTGCCAGTAGTGAACCGGACAGTTACGAGCAGTACTTC
-	TRBV29-1	-	TRBJ1-2	12	CSVERSNYGYTF	TGCAGCGTTGAAAGGTCTAACTATGGCTACACCTTC
-	TRBV30	TRBD2	TRBJ2-1	15	CAWVRGLAPYNEQFF	TGTGCCTGGGTCCGGGGACTAGCGCCCTACAATGAGCAGTTCTTC
-	TRBV6-4	-	TRBJ2-1	16	CASSDSLGKVYNEQFF	TGTGCCAGCAGTGACTCGTTAGGGAAGGTTTACAATGAGCAGTTCTTC
-	TRBV9	-	TRBJ2-5	16	CASSVSGTPARETQYF	TGTGCCAGCAGCGTCTCCGGGACACCCGCCCGGGAGACCCAGTACTTC
-	TRBV4-2	-	TRBJ1-2	18	CASSQESGWGGSNYGYTF	TGTGCCAGCAGCCAAGAGAGTGGGTGGGGGGGCTCTAACTATGGCTACACCTTC